This T cell receptor (beta chain) was recorded in a study of blood T cells in healthy people across ages. Study-level results: The long-lived group displayed more naive CD4+ cells, plus higher diversity, than the aged donors did.

This CDR3 region has 14 residues. Germline loops: CDR1 MNHEY, CDR2 SVGAGI. The germline V and J ends were trimmed by 6 bases and 2 bases, with 11 bases remaining between them. Drawn from each donor were about 9 milliliters of peripheral blood. For this clonotype: As yet, its antigen is unknown.

A second PCR, run for roughly 7 to 11 cycles, used a sample-barcoded 5' primer plus a J-beta primer mix. Each CDR3 protein gets one entry after TCRdb re-called the 5' RACE reads with MiXCR. The sample has approximately 1,000,000 distinct CDR3 sequences, 40% to 45% seen once. This clonotype was sampled from a woman aged 55-70 years in good health. The rearrangement joins TRBV6-5 to TRBJ2-1; D is ambiguous. The specimen sequenced was blood. CDR3 protein: CASSVDGPYNEQFF. DNA of the CDR3: TGTGCCAGCAGCGTTGACGGGCCCTACAATGAGCAGTTCTTC.